These T cell receptor beta chains were read from a single sample in a study of cytomegalovirus exposure and HLA in healthy donors. Produced via immunoSEQ multiplex PCR; TCRdb's table is partial and in-frame only. The table shows roughly 100,000 clones, with about 75% occurring only once. The sample taken for sequencing was PBMCs. Receptor source: a man between 45 and 60 years old in good health and CMV-seronegative. The CDR3 runs from the conserved cysteine through the conserved F or W. Fields, in order: CDR3 length, J gene, D gene, V gene, clone size, CDR3 protein, CDR3 DNA. D genes are given only for firm matches. Where a row states a size, it is once, few, many or the class of an expanded clone; other rows omit it.

cdr3_length: 19; j_call: TRBJ2-3; d_call: TRBD2; v_call: TRBV7-2; clone_size: NA; cdr3_aa: CASSLIPGLAGGGTDTQYF; cdr3_nt: TGTGCCAGCAGCTTAATCCCCGGACTAGCGGGAGGTGGCACAGATACGCAGTATTTT
cdr3_length: 14; j_call: TRBJ2-7; d_call: TRBD1; v_call: TRBV7-6; clone_size: NA; cdr3_aa: CASSAGQGAREQYF; cdr3_nt: TGTGCCAGCAGCGCCGGACAGGGGGCCCGGGAGCAGTACTTC
cdr3_length: 15; j_call: TRBJ1-4; d_call: TRBD1; v_call: TRBV28; clone_size: NA; cdr3_aa: CASSFSGTGYEKLFF; cdr3_nt: TGTGCCAGCAGTTTCTCCGGGACAGGTTATGAAAAACTGTTTTTT
cdr3_length: 14; j_call: TRBJ1-6; d_call: TRBD1; v_call: TRBV19; clone_size: NA; cdr3_aa: CATKEGQGSSPLHF; cdr3_nt: TGTGCCACCAAGGAGGGACAGGGAAGTTCACCCCTCCACTTT
cdr3_length: 15; j_call: TRBJ2-3; d_call: NA; v_call: TRBV7-9; clone_size: NA; cdr3_aa: CASSLQLGGTDTQYF; cdr3_nt: TGTGCCAGCAGCTTACAGCTGGGCGGGACAGATACGCAGTATTTT
cdr3_length: 16; j_call: TRBJ1-4; d_call: NA; v_call: TRBV13; clone_size: NA; cdr3_aa: CASSFRTVATNEKLFF; cdr3_nt: TGTGCCAGCAGCTTCCGGACAGTTGCAACTAATGAAAAACTGTTTTTT
cdr3_length: 11; j_call: TRBJ2-3; d_call: NA; v_call: TRBV9; clone_size: many; cdr3_aa: CASGSYGTQYF; cdr3_nt: TGTGCCAGCGGGAGTTATGGTACGCAGTATTTT
cdr3_length: 13; j_call: TRBJ2-7; d_call: NA; v_call: TRBV14; clone_size: NA; cdr3_aa: CASSPNHRARQYF; cdr3_nt: TGTGCCAGCAGCCCCAATCACAGGGCCCGGCAGTACTTC
cdr3_length: 13; j_call: TRBJ2-3; d_call: NA; v_call: TRBV27; clone_size: NA; cdr3_aa: CASRRGGGDTQYF; cdr3_nt: TGTGCCAGCAGGAGAGGGGGTGGGGATACGCAGTATTTT
cdr3_length: 16; j_call: TRBJ2-7; d_call: NA; v_call: TRBV5-4; clone_size: NA; cdr3_aa: CASSSSEGKRPYEQYF; cdr3_nt: TGTGCCAGCAGCTCCTCCGAGGGAAAGCGGCCCTACGAGCAGTACTTC
cdr3_length: 16; j_call: TRBJ2-1; d_call: TRBD2; v_call: TRBV28; clone_size: NA; cdr3_aa: CASRTSGRGGYNEQFF; cdr3_nt: TGTGCCAGCAGGACTAGCGGCCGGGGGGGGTACAATGAGCAGTTCTTC
cdr3_length: 14; j_call: TRBJ2-1; d_call: NA; v_call: TRBV11-2; clone_size: NA; cdr3_aa: CASSSRHPYGEQFF; cdr3_nt: TGTGCCAGCAGCTCCCGACACCCCTATGGTGAGCAGTTCTTC
cdr3_length: 13; j_call: TRBJ2-1; d_call: TRBD2; v_call: TRBV29-1; clone_size: NA; cdr3_aa: CSALGEGLGEQFF; cdr3_nt: TGCAGCGCCCTAGGGGAGGGGTTGGGTGAGCAGTTCTTC
cdr3_length: 12; j_call: TRBJ2-3; d_call: NA; v_call: TRBV7-3; clone_size: NA; cdr3_aa: CASSLFGDTQYF; cdr3_nt: TGTGCCAGCAGCCTGTTCGGAGATACGCAGTATTTT
cdr3_length: 14; j_call: TRBJ2-1; d_call: TRBD1; v_call: TRBV28; clone_size: NA; cdr3_aa: CASSLNRGRDEQFF; cdr3_nt: TGTGCCAGCAGTTTAAACAGGGGAAGGGATGAGCAGTTCTTC
cdr3_length: 14; j_call: TRBJ2-3; d_call: NA; v_call: TRBV7-2; clone_size: NA; cdr3_aa: CASTLEVGTDTQYF; cdr3_nt: TGTGCCAGCACCTTGGAGGTGGGCACAGATACGCAGTATTTT
cdr3_length: 14; j_call: TRBJ1-1; d_call: NA; v_call: TRBV18; clone_size: NA; cdr3_aa: CASSPSGSRGEAFF; cdr3_nt: TGTGCCAGCTCACCTTCGGGGTCGAGAGGTGAAGCTTTCTTT
cdr3_length: 15; j_call: TRBJ2-2; d_call: TRBD2; v_call: TRBV28; clone_size: many; cdr3_aa: CASSLLAGGYGELFF; cdr3_nt: TGTGCCAGCAGCTTACTAGCGGGAGGATATGGGGAGCTGTTTTTT
cdr3_length: 15; j_call: TRBJ1-6; d_call: TRBD1; v_call: TRBV6-5; clone_size: NA; cdr3_aa: CASRSSGQRNSPPHF; cdr3_nt: TGTGCCAGTAGAAGTTCGGGACAGAGAAATTCACCCCCCCACTTT
cdr3_length: 16; j_call: TRBJ1-4; d_call: NA; v_call: TRBV28; clone_size: NA; cdr3_aa: CASRVGGEGANEKLFF; cdr3_nt: TGTGCCAGCAGGGTAGGGGGAGAAGGGGCTAATGAAAAACTGTTTTTT
cdr3_length: 15; j_call: TRBJ1-2; d_call: NA; v_call: TRBV11-2; clone_size: NA; cdr3_aa: CASSLAFVNIDGYTF; cdr3_nt: TGTGCCAGCAGCTTAGCGTTCGTAAACATCGATGGCTACACCTTC
cdr3_length: 13; j_call: TRBJ1-1; d_call: NA; v_call: TRBV30; clone_size: NA; cdr3_aa: CAWSSGGNTEAFF; cdr3_nt: TGTGCCTGGAGCTCGGGTGGGAACACTGAAGCTTTCTTT
cdr3_length: 14; j_call: TRBJ2-7; d_call: NA; v_call: TRBV30; clone_size: NA; cdr3_aa: CAWSVSPLSYEQYF; cdr3_nt: TGTGCCTGGAGTGTAAGCCCGTTATCCTACGAGCAGTACTTC
cdr3_length: 13; j_call: TRBJ1-5; d_call: NA; v_call: TRBV7-9; clone_size: NA; cdr3_aa: CASSPSGNQPQHF; cdr3_nt: TGTGCCAGCAGCCCCAGTGGCAATCAGCCCCAGCATTTT
cdr3_length: 13; j_call: TRBJ2-3; d_call: NA; v_call: TRBV28; clone_size: NA; cdr3_aa: CASRLAPTDTQYF; cdr3_nt: TGTGCCAGCAGGCTAGCGCCCACAGATACGCAGTATTTT
cdr3_length: 15; j_call: TRBJ2-1; d_call: TRBD2; v_call: TRBV4-2; clone_size: NA; cdr3_aa: CASSQEVAGVGEQFF; cdr3_nt: TGTGCCAGCAGCCAAGAGGTAGCGGGAGTAGGGGAGCAGTTCTTC
cdr3_length: 15; j_call: TRBJ1-4; d_call: TRBD1; v_call: TRBV5-1; clone_size: NA; cdr3_aa: CASSFTGVTNEKLFF; cdr3_nt: TGCGCCAGCAGCTTCACAGGGGTAACTAATGAAAAACTGTTTTTT
cdr3_length: 13; j_call: TRBJ2-5; d_call: TRBD2; v_call: TRBV19; clone_size: few; cdr3_aa: CASRGRGGETQYF; cdr3_nt: TGTGCCAGTAGGGGCCGCGGGGGTGAGACCCAGTACTTC
cdr3_length: 15; j_call: TRBJ1-5; d_call: NA; v_call: TRBV6-6; clone_size: NA; cdr3_aa: CASSAAGGSNQPQHF; cdr3_nt: TGTGCCAGCAGCGCAGCGGGGGGCAGCAATCAGCCCCAGCATTTT
cdr3_length: 14; j_call: TRBJ2-1; d_call: NA; v_call: TRBV2; clone_size: few; cdr3_aa: CASSEARQTGEQFF; cdr3_nt: TGTGCCAGCAGTGAAGCGCGGCAGACTGGGGAGCAGTTCTTC
cdr3_length: 15; j_call: TRBJ2-2; d_call: NA; v_call: TRBV6-4; clone_size: NA; cdr3_aa: CASSDGSGPTGELFF; cdr3_nt: TGTGCCAGCAGTGACGGGAGCGGGCCCACCGGGGAGCTGTTTTTT
cdr3_length: 14; j_call: TRBJ2-7; d_call: NA; v_call: TRBV6-5; clone_size: NA; cdr3_aa: CASSYGGPPYEQYF; cdr3_nt: TGTGCCAGCAGTTACGGCGGGCCCCCCTACGAGCAGTACTTC
cdr3_length: 15; j_call: TRBJ1-1; d_call: NA; v_call: TRBV7-6; clone_size: NA; cdr3_aa: CASSLASEVNTEAFF; cdr3_nt: TGTGCCAGCAGCTTAGCTTCGGAGGTTAACACTGAAGCTTTCTTT
cdr3_length: 13; j_call: TRBJ1-2; d_call: NA; v_call: TRBV27; clone_size: few; cdr3_aa: CATSSVRAGGYTF; cdr3_nt: TGTGCCACATCCTCCGTAAGGGCGGGAGGCTACACCTTC
cdr3_length: 14; j_call: TRBJ1-5; d_call: NA; v_call: TRBV2; clone_size: NA; cdr3_aa: CASSSFGGNQPQHF; cdr3_nt: TGTGCCAGCAGCTCCTTCGGGGGTAATCAGCCCCAGCATTTT
cdr3_length: 14; j_call: TRBJ1-1; d_call: NA; v_call: TRBV30; clone_size: NA; cdr3_aa: CAWSGLSRSTEAFF; cdr3_nt: TGTGCCTGGAGTGGGCTGTCTCGGAGTACTGAAGCTTTCTTT